This is a list of T cell receptor beta chains from one sample in a study of blood T cell repertoires in COVID-19. Generated by immunoSEQ multiplex PCR, the TCRdb table keeps only in-frame clones and is missing some. The data show under 55,000 clones, 65% to 90% seen once. Sequencing used peripheral blood. These receptors were collected from a human donor in a cohort sampled during active COVID-19. Both conserved end residues are part of each CDR3. Each record gives: D gene, J gene, clone size, CDR3 length, V gene, CDR3 DNA, CDR3 protein. D genes are given only for firm matches. Some rows mark clone size as missing; the rest say once, few, many or name a class of expanded clone.

d_call: TRBD1; j_call: TRBJ2-5; clone_size: few; cdr3_length: 12; v_call: TRBV6-5; cdr3_nt: TGTGCCAGGAAGGACAGGTTGGAGACCCAGTACTTC; cdr3_aa: CARKDRLETQYF
d_call: TRBD1; j_call: TRBJ2-1; clone_size: -; cdr3_length: 15; v_call: TRBV24-1; cdr3_nt: TGTGCCACCAGTATCGGGGGACAGGGGAAAAATGAGCAGTTCTTC; cdr3_aa: CATSIGGQGKNEQFF
d_call: -; j_call: TRBJ1-2; clone_size: -; cdr3_length: 13; v_call: TRBV6-1; cdr3_nt: TGTGCCAGCAGTGAAAACACAGTAAGGGGCGACACCTTC; cdr3_aa: CASSENTVRGDTF
d_call: -; j_call: TRBJ2-7; clone_size: few; cdr3_length: 13; v_call: TRBV11-1; cdr3_nt: TGTGCCAGCAGCTTAGGAGGGCGGTACGAGCAGTACTTC; cdr3_aa: CASSLGGRYEQYF
d_call: -; j_call: TRBJ2-7; clone_size: -; cdr3_length: 11; v_call: TRBV29-1; cdr3_nt: TGCAGCGTTACCCGGGAAGGCGAGCAGTACTTC; cdr3_aa: CSVTREGEQYF
d_call: -; j_call: TRBJ2-3; clone_size: -; cdr3_length: 14; v_call: TRBV7-3; cdr3_nt: TGTGCCAGCAGCTCGACAGCAAGCACAGATACGCAGTATTTT; cdr3_aa: CASSSTASTDTQYF
d_call: -; j_call: TRBJ1-2; clone_size: -; cdr3_length: 13; v_call: TRBV6-5; cdr3_nt: TGTGCCAGCGGTCTTCGACAGTCCTATGGCTACACCTTC; cdr3_aa: CASGLRQSYGYTF
d_call: TRBD1; j_call: TRBJ1-2; clone_size: -; cdr3_length: 14; v_call: TRBV5-6; cdr3_nt: TGTGCCAGCAGCCCAGACAGGGAACTCTATGGCTACACCTTC; cdr3_aa: CASSPDRELYGYTF
d_call: -; j_call: TRBJ1-6; clone_size: -; cdr3_length: 14; v_call: TRBV29-1; cdr3_nt: TGCAGCGTAGCTCTGACGGACTCCAATTCACCCCTCCACTTT; cdr3_aa: CSVALTDSNSPLHF
d_call: TRBD1; j_call: TRBJ2-5; clone_size: -; cdr3_length: 16; v_call: TRBV7-9; cdr3_nt: TGTGCCAGCAGCTTGGGGACAGGGGGAGTCCAAGAGACCCAGTACTTC; cdr3_aa: CASSLGTGGVQETQYF
d_call: TRBD1; j_call: TRBJ2-7; clone_size: -; cdr3_length: 16; v_call: TRBV7-2; cdr3_nt: TGTGCCAGCAGCGGGACCGGGACAGGGTACGGGTACGAGCAGTACTTC; cdr3_aa: CASSGTGTGYGYEQYF
d_call: -; j_call: TRBJ1-2; clone_size: -; cdr3_length: 16; v_call: TRBV7-9; cdr3_nt: TGTGCCAGCAGCTTAGCGCGAAACCCGGGTGGTTATGGCTACACCTTC; cdr3_aa: CASSLARNPGGYGYTF
d_call: -; j_call: TRBJ2-3; clone_size: -; cdr3_length: 12; v_call: TRBV7-8; cdr3_nt: TGTGCCAGCAGCTTCGGAGCAGATACGCAGTATTTT; cdr3_aa: CASSFGADTQYF
d_call: -; j_call: TRBJ1-2; clone_size: -; cdr3_length: 17; v_call: TRBV29-1; cdr3_nt: TGCAGCGTTGCTGGGAGCGCCACCACCAGAGCTAACTATGGCTACACCTTC; cdr3_aa: CSVAGSATTRANYGYTF
d_call: -; j_call: TRBJ1-4; clone_size: -; cdr3_length: 13; v_call: TRBV6-5; cdr3_nt: TGTGCCAGCAGATATATAACTAATGAAAAACTGTTTTTT; cdr3_aa: CASRYITNEKLFF
d_call: -; j_call: TRBJ1-4; clone_size: -; cdr3_length: 14; v_call: TRBV6-5; cdr3_nt: TGTGCCAGCAGTACTACAGGAGCCTTCGAAAAACTGTTTTTT; cdr3_aa: CASSTTGAFEKLFF
d_call: -; j_call: TRBJ2-4; clone_size: -; cdr3_length: 17; v_call: TRBV4-1; cdr3_nt: TGCGCCAGCAGCCAAGATCACATAGCAGGGGCGGCAAACATTCAGTACTTC; cdr3_aa: CASSQDHIAGAANIQYF
d_call: -; j_call: TRBJ2-1; clone_size: once; cdr3_length: 13; v_call: TRBV4-1; cdr3_nt: TGCGCCAGCAGACTAGACTACGTCAATGAGCAGTTCTTC; cdr3_aa: CASRLDYVNEQFF
d_call: -; j_call: TRBJ2-2; clone_size: -; cdr3_length: 16; v_call: TRBV19; cdr3_nt: TGTGCCAGTAGTCGGTCAGGGCGGGGGAACACCGGGGAGCTGTTTTTT; cdr3_aa: CASSRSGRGNTGELFF
d_call: -; j_call: TRBJ1-3; clone_size: -; cdr3_length: 14; v_call: TRBV3-1/TRBV3-2; cdr3_nt: TGTGCCAGCAGCCAAGATACAACTGGAAACACCATATATTTT; cdr3_aa: CASSQDTTGNTIYF
d_call: TRBD1; j_call: TRBJ1-4; clone_size: -; cdr3_length: 13; v_call: TRBV30; cdr3_nt: TGTGCCTGGAAGGGACAGGGAGGAGAAAAACTGTTTTTT; cdr3_aa: CAWKGQGGEKLFF
d_call: -; j_call: TRBJ1-1; clone_size: -; cdr3_length: 14; v_call: TRBV19; cdr3_nt: TGTGCCAGTAGTATAGTCGGGTTGGGCACTGAAGCTTTCTTT; cdr3_aa: CASSIVGLGTEAFF
d_call: -; j_call: TRBJ1-2; clone_size: -; cdr3_length: 12; v_call: TRBV25-1; cdr3_nt: TGTGCCAGCAGTTACGGGAGTTCTCCCTACACCTTC; cdr3_aa: CASSYGSSPYTF
d_call: TRBD2; j_call: TRBJ2-5; clone_size: -; cdr3_length: 16; v_call: TRBV10-3; cdr3_nt: TGTGCCATCAGTGGATCCCCAGGGACTAGTGGGGAGACCCAGTACTTC; cdr3_aa: CAISGSPGTSGETQYF
d_call: -; j_call: TRBJ1-6; clone_size: -; cdr3_length: 13; v_call: TRBV7-9; cdr3_nt: TGTGCCAGCAGCCCCGGGGGGACGTCGCCCCTCCACTTT; cdr3_aa: CASSPGGTSPLHF
d_call: TRBD1; j_call: TRBJ2-3; clone_size: -; cdr3_length: 13; v_call: TRBV12-3/TRBV12-4; cdr3_nt: TGTGCCATACAGGGGGCTTGGATAGATACGCAGTATTTT; cdr3_aa: CAIQGAWIDTQYF
d_call: TRBD1; j_call: TRBJ1-1; clone_size: -; cdr3_length: 15; v_call: TRBV5-1; cdr3_nt: TGCGCCAGCAGCGACCCGGGACAGGGTAACACTGAAGCTTTCTTT; cdr3_aa: CASSDPGQGNTEAFF
d_call: -; j_call: TRBJ2-7; clone_size: -; cdr3_length: 14; v_call: TRBV7-2; cdr3_nt: TGTGCCAGCAGCTTCGACAGGATTTCCTACGAGCAGTACTTC; cdr3_aa: CASSFDRISYEQYF
d_call: TRBD1; j_call: TRBJ1-5; clone_size: -; cdr3_length: 15; v_call: TRBV6-5; cdr3_nt: TGTGCCAGCAGCCGAGGGGGCATGGGCAATCAGCCCCAGCATTTT; cdr3_aa: CASSRGGMGNQPQHF
d_call: -; j_call: TRBJ1-4; clone_size: -; cdr3_length: 14; v_call: TRBV9; cdr3_nt: TGTGCCAGCAGCCCTCGGCGGGAGCAAGAAAAACTGTTTTTT; cdr3_aa: CASSPRREQEKLFF
d_call: -; j_call: TRBJ1-2; clone_size: -; cdr3_length: 13; v_call: TRBV12-3/TRBV12-4; cdr3_nt: TGTGCCAGCAGTTTAAGGCGGGGCTATGGCTACACCTTC; cdr3_aa: CASSLRRGYGYTF
d_call: TRBD1; j_call: TRBJ1-1; clone_size: -; cdr3_length: 18; v_call: TRBV7-9; cdr3_nt: TGTGCCAGCAGCAAAAATGGGGCAGGGGGCGTTTGGAACACTGAAGCTTTCTTT; cdr3_aa: CASSKNGAGGVWNTEAFF
d_call: TRBD1; j_call: TRBJ1-6; clone_size: -; cdr3_length: 14; v_call: TRBV7-2; cdr3_nt: TGTGCCAGCAGTAAACAGGGGGGTAATTCACCCCTCCACTTT; cdr3_aa: CASSKQGGNSPLHF
d_call: -; j_call: TRBJ2-1; clone_size: -; cdr3_length: 16; v_call: TRBV5-8; cdr3_nt: TGTGCCAGCAGCCTTACCAGAAATCGCCTCTACAATGAGCAGTTCTTC; cdr3_aa: CASSLTRNRLYNEQFF
d_call: -; j_call: TRBJ1-2; clone_size: -; cdr3_length: 12; v_call: TRBV19; cdr3_nt: TGTGCCAGTAGTATTTCAGGTTATGGCTACACCTTC; cdr3_aa: CASSISGYGYTF
d_call: -; j_call: TRBJ2-2; clone_size: -; cdr3_length: 17; v_call: TRBV23-1; cdr3_nt: TGCGCCAGCAGTCAATTCTCCGAGCGTCTTGCGCCCGGGGAGCTGTTTTTT; cdr3_aa: CASSQFSERLAPGELFF
d_call: TRBD1; j_call: TRBJ2-7; clone_size: -; cdr3_length: 13; v_call: TRBV29-1; cdr3_nt: TGCAGCGCGAAACAGGGGCACTCCTACGAGCAGTACTTC; cdr3_aa: CSAKQGHSYEQYF
d_call: TRBD1; j_call: TRBJ2-7; clone_size: -; cdr3_length: 14; v_call: TRBV5-1; cdr3_nt: TGCGCCAGCAGCAGACAGGGGGGAGGGGACGAGCAGTACTTC; cdr3_aa: CASSRQGGGDEQYF
d_call: -; j_call: TRBJ2-3; clone_size: -; cdr3_length: 14; v_call: TRBV5-1; cdr3_nt: TGCGCCAGCAGCCGACGTCCTAGTCCAGATACGCAGTATTTT; cdr3_aa: CASSRRPSPDTQYF
d_call: -; j_call: TRBJ2-7; clone_size: -; cdr3_length: 15; v_call: TRBV25-1; cdr3_nt: TGTGCCAGCAGTGAGAATGGGGCGGGACCTCTGGAGCAGTACTTC; cdr3_aa: CASSENGAGPLEQYF
d_call: TRBD1; j_call: TRBJ1-4; clone_size: once; cdr3_length: 13; v_call: TRBV28; cdr3_nt: TGTGCCAGCAGTCCCGGGACAGGGAAGAAACTGTTTTTT; cdr3_aa: CASSPGTGKKLFF
d_call: TRBD1; j_call: TRBJ2-2; clone_size: -; cdr3_length: 15; v_call: TRBV28; cdr3_nt: TGTGCCAGCAGTTTACAGGGGGCGTCGGCCGGGGAGCTGTTTTTT; cdr3_aa: CASSLQGASAGELFF
d_call: -; j_call: TRBJ2-5; clone_size: -; cdr3_length: 17; v_call: TRBV6-2/TRBV6-3; cdr3_nt: TGTGCCAGCAGTGACCGCCTTACGCGGGGACCCCAAGAGACCCAGTACTTC; cdr3_aa: CASSDRLTRGPQETQYF
d_call: -; j_call: TRBJ1-2; clone_size: -; cdr3_length: 14; v_call: TRBV24-1; cdr3_nt: TGTGCCACCAGTGAGCCTACTCAAGCTTATGGCTACACCTTC; cdr3_aa: CATSEPTQAYGYTF
d_call: -; j_call: TRBJ2-1; clone_size: -; cdr3_length: 14; v_call: TRBV29-1; cdr3_nt: TGCAGCGTCGGACAGTCCAGCTCCTACAATGAGCAGTTCTTC; cdr3_aa: CSVGQSSSYNEQFF
d_call: -; j_call: TRBJ2-7; clone_size: few; cdr3_length: 13; v_call: TRBV6-6; cdr3_nt: TGTGCCAGCCAGGGGACCCCCACCTACGAGCAGTACTTC; cdr3_aa: CASQGTPTYEQYF
d_call: -; j_call: TRBJ2-7; clone_size: -; cdr3_length: 15; v_call: TRBV7-2; cdr3_nt: TGTGCCAGCTCGTATTCAGAGAGGAGCTCCTACGAGCAGTACTTC; cdr3_aa: CASSYSERSSYEQYF
d_call: TRBD2; j_call: TRBJ2-7; clone_size: -; cdr3_length: 14; v_call: TRBV19; cdr3_nt: TGTGCCAGCAGTGCGGGGGGTTGGTCCTACGAGCAGTACTTC; cdr3_aa: CASSAGGWSYEQYF
d_call: TRBD2; j_call: TRBJ2-1; clone_size: -; cdr3_length: 14; v_call: TRBV7-9; cdr3_nt: TGTGCCAGCAGCCTACAGGCGGGAGGAACTGAGCAGTTCTTC; cdr3_aa: CASSLQAGGTEQFF
d_call: -; j_call: TRBJ1-1; clone_size: -; cdr3_length: 15; v_call: TRBV5-6; cdr3_nt: TGTGCCAGCAGCTTGTATTTGGGGGGTCGGACTGAAGCTTTCTTT; cdr3_aa: CASSLYLGGRTEAFF
d_call: -; j_call: TRBJ2-5; clone_size: -; cdr3_length: 13; v_call: TRBV5-6; cdr3_nt: TGTGCCAGCAGATACCGGGACTTAAGGGCCCAGTACTTC; cdr3_aa: CASRYRDLRAQYF
d_call: -; j_call: TRBJ2-1; clone_size: once; cdr3_length: 13; v_call: TRBV2; cdr3_nt: TGTGCCAGCAGGGATATCCAGGGCTATGAGCAGTTCTTC; cdr3_aa: CASRDIQGYEQFF
d_call: TRBD1; j_call: TRBJ1-4; clone_size: -; cdr3_length: 15; v_call: TRBV6-1; cdr3_nt: TGTGCCAGCAGTGATAGGGACAGGGGTTTTGAAAAACTGTTTTTT; cdr3_aa: CASSDRDRGFEKLFF